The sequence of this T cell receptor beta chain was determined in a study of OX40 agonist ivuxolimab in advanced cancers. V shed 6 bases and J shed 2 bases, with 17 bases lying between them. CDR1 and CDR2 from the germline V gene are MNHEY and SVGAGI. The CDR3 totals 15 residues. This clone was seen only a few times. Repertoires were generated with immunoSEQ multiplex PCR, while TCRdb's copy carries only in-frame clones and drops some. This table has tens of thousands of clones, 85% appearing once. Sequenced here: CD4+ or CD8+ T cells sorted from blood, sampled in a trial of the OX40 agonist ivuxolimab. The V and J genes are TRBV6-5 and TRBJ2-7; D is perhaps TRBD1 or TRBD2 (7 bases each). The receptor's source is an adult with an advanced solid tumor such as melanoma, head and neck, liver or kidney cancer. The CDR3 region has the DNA TGTGCCAGCAGCGCCCAGGGGGGGATACCCTACGAGCAGTACTTC. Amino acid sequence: CASSAQGGIPYEQYF.